The 22 T cell receptor beta chains presented below share a single source sample, sequenced in a study of blood T cell repertoires in COVID-19. Using immunoSEQ multiplex PCR, the repertoire was profiled, and TCRdb retains in-frame clones only, with some absent. Of tens of thousands of clones detected, over 80% appear once; the ten largest clones hold 6% to 7%. The sequenced material came from peripheral blood. The source of these receptors is a woman between 50 and 59 years old with acute or convalescent COVID-19.

V and J are TRBV28 and TRBJ2-7, with 8 bases lining up with TRBD1. This CDR3 is 14 amino acids long. CDR1 and CDR2 from the germline V gene are MDHEN and SYDVKM. V shed 3 bases, J shed 3 bases, and the junction held 4 bases outside the gene matches. CDR3 region: CASSLGTGGYEQYF. The CDR3 region has the DNA TGTGCCAGCAGTTTGGGGACAGGAGGCTACGAGCAGTACTTC.

The chain recombines TRBV6-5 with TRBJ1-1; 8 nucleotides match TRBD1. V shed 2 bases and J 1 base; nucleotides not matched to a gene: 3. CDR1 is MNHEY and CDR2 is SVGAGI in the germline V gene. This CDR3 region has 15 residues. CDR3 in DNA: TGTGCCAGCAGTTACGAACAGGGGGGGAACACTGAAGCTTTCTTT. This sequence encodes CASSYEQGGNTEAFF.

This chain uses TRBV2 with TRBJ1-4; no reliable D call. V was trimmed by 3 bases and J by 7 bases, leaving 12 bases between them. Germline lookup yields CDR1 SNHLY and CDR2 FYNNEI. The CDR3 is made up of 14 amino acids. In DNA, the CDR3 is TGTGCCAGCAGTGAGACGCGGAATGGTGAAAAACTGTTTTTT. It specifies CASSETRNGEKLFF.

In regard to this clone: This sample also contains other DNA sequences that code for the same CDR3. The chain employs TRBV29-1 and TRBJ2-1, with TRBD2 matching over 14 bases. The germline V gene encodes CDR1 SQVTM and CDR2 ANQGSEA. The CDR3 sequence is 12 residues long. V was clipped by 6 bases and J by 14 bases; unmatched bases: 6. The CDR3 sequence: CSVRLAGGPEFF. DNA for the CDR3: TGCAGCGTCCGACTAGCGGGGGGGCCTGAGTTCTTC.

CDR3 loop: CASSSAQGLDSPLHF. CDR3 bases: TGTGCCAGCAGCTCGGCACAGGGTTTAGATTCACCCCTCCACTTT. The chain combines TRBV7-2 with TRBJ1-6, with TRBD1 as a possible D gene (6 bases). The CDR3 extends over 15 amino acids. The V gene lost 4 bases and the J gene lost 8 bases, with 15 bases spanning the gap. Germline V gene lookup returns CDR1 SGHTA and CDR2 FQGNSA.

This clone has a single count. This chain joins TRBV13 and TRBJ2-1; 8 bases match TRBD2. The trim removed 1 base at V and 8 bases at J, leaving 7 bases unmatched. This CDR3 region has 15 residues. Germline V gives CDR1 PRHDT, CDR2 FYEKMQ (reference sequence). Written as DNA, the CDR3 is TGTGCCAGCAGCTTAGAATATAGGACTAGCTATGAGCAGTTCTTC. Translation gives CASSLEYRTSYEQFF.

The chain combines TRBV10-3 with TRBJ2-5; tentative D call: TRBD1 (6 bases). Germline values: CDR1 ENHRY, CDR2 SYGVKD. This CDR3 region has 11 residues. V dropped 6 bases and J dropped 10 bases, with 12 bases sitting between them. CDR3 sequence: CAISPGQNQYF. CDR3 sequence (DNA): TGTGCCATCAGCCCAGGACAGAACCAGTACTTC.

This clone was recorded once. The J gene is TRBJ1-5, the V gene TRBV19; D is ambiguous. Germline V CDR1 and CDR2: LNHDA, SQIVND (reference sequence). This CDR3 has 16 residues. The ends were cut back, 4 bases at V and 2 bases at J, with 15 bases in the middle. CDR3 bases: TGTGCCAGTAGTACGTGGACTGATCGGGGCAATCAGCCCCAGCATTTT. Translation gives CASSTWTDRGNQPQHF.

The V gene is TRBV7-9, the J gene TRBJ1-2; a possible D gene is TRBD1 (6 bases). The CDR3 is 13 amino acids. CDR1 and CDR2 (germline): SEHNR, FQNEAQ (reference sequence). V was cut by 3 bases and J by 7 bases, with 12 bases left in between. For the CDR3, the DNA is TGTGCCAGCAGCTTGGCGTTAGGGGGTGGCTACACCTTC. Its translation: CASSLALGGGYTF.

The chain carries TRBV4-2 and TRBJ1-6; tentative D call: TRBD1 (5 bases). The germline V gene has CDR1 LGHNA and CDR2 YNFKEQ. The CDR3 runs to 15 residues. Trimming took off 0 bases at V and 12 bases at J, with 15 bases between the two ends. The CDR3 nucleotides are TGTGCCAGCAGCCAAGAGGGCAGGGCGGGGGAACCCCTCCACTTT. Translating it yields CASSQEGRAGEPLHF.

This rearrangement joins TRBV10-3 to TRBJ2-1; a weak D match, TRBD1 (6 bases). In germline, CDR1 is ENHRY, CDR2 SYGVKD. The CDR3 is 12 amino acids. The germline V and J ends were trimmed by 0 bases and 13 bases, with 10 bases remaining between them. The CDR3 nucleotides are TGTGCCATCAGTGAGTCAGAGGGACACCAGTTCTTC. Residues: CAISESEGHQFF.

The chain has TRBV7-3 and TRBJ2-2; 8 bases are a match to TRBD2. CDR1 and CDR2 (germline): SGHTA, FQGTGA. The CDR3 covers 17 residues. V lost 3 bases, J lost 7 bases, and 13 bases stayed unmatched. CDR3 in DNA: TGTGCCAGCAGCTTTCGACGGGGGGGAGGGCCTGACGGGGAGCTGTTTTTT. It is translated as CASSFRRGGGPDGELFF.

In regard to this clone: Other DNA sequences in the same sample also yield this CDR3. The chain carries TRBV12-3 or TRBV12-4 and TRBJ1-2, with a possible D match to TRBD1 (5 bases). Trimming stripped 3 bases from V and 2 bases from J, with 7 bases between. This CDR3 has 13 residues. The chain's CDR3 is CASSFGANYGYTF. The DNA for the CDR3 is TGTGCCAGCAGTTTTGGGGCCAACTATGGCTACACCTTC.

This chain links TRBV6-5 with TRBJ1-2; TRBD1 matches 7 bases. The CDR3 runs to 13 residues. Trimming cost V 5 bases and J 2 bases; bases outside gene matches: 2. CDR1 is MNHEY and CDR2 is SVGAGI in the germline V gene. For the CDR3, the DNA is TGTGCCAGCAGTAAACAGGGGAACTATGGCTACACCTTC. Translated, it gives CASSKQGNYGYTF.

This chain uses TRBV5-1 with TRBJ1-2; 8 nucleotides line up with TRBD1. V dropped 0 bases and J dropped 8; count of bases not matched to a gene: 6. Germline-derived CDR1 and CDR2 are SGHRS and YFSETQ. CDR3 length: 14 amino acids. In nucleotides, the CDR3 is TGCGCCAGCAGCTTGGGACAGGGGCCGGGGGGCTACACCTTC. This codes for CASSLGQGPGGYTF.

The chain couples TRBV7-2 to TRBJ1-1; D call uncertain. The CDR3 has 15 amino acids. V was cut by 5 bases and J by 3 bases, with 16 bases left in between. The germline V gene has CDR1 SGHTA and CDR2 FQGNSA. The CDR3 protein is CASSVKQMRDTEAFF. CDR3 DNA sequence: TGTGCCAGCAGCGTAAAACAGATGAGGGACACTGAAGCTTTCTTT.

This clone was detected once. V usage is TRBV9 and J usage is TRBJ1-1, with D uncertain. The V end was cut by 0 bases, the J end by 1 base, with 4 bases between. The CDR3 is 13 amino acids. Per germline, CDR1 SGDLS and CDR2 YYNGEE. CDR3 bases: TGTGCCAGCAGCGTAGCTCGGAACACTGAAGCTTTCTTT. It codes for CASSVARNTEAFF.

The V call is TRBV4-2, the J call TRBJ1-3; D gene uncertain. V lost 5 bases, J lost 8 bases, and 19 bases lay in between. From germline, CDR1 is LGHNA and CDR2 YNFKEQ. This CDR3 contains 15 residues. CDR3 nucleotide sequence: TGTGCCAGCAGCTTATTGACGGGGTACGGGGACACCATATATTTT. It is translated as CASSLLTGYGDTIYF.

This chain uses TRBV5-4 with TRBJ1-2, with D possibly TRBD1 on 6 matching bases. Per the germline V gene, CDR1 is SGHNT and CDR2 is YYREEE (reference sequence). V was cut by 6 bases and J by 6 bases, with 12 bases left in between. CDR3 length equals 12 residues. The CDR3 DNA reads TGTGCCAGCACACTGGACAGTCATGGCTACACCTTC. This encodes CASTLDSHGYTF.

This chain uses TRBV6-6 with TRBJ1-1; possible D gene TRBD1, 5 bases. CDR1 and CDR2 (germline): MNHNY, SVGAGI (reference sequence). This CDR3 is built from 17 residues. V lost 5 bases and J 3 bases, leaving 22 bases between the germline ends. This chain's CDR3 is CASSRLSGLGVDTEAFF. The CDR3 DNA reads as TGTGCCAGCAGTCGTCTGTCAGGGCTTGGTGTAGACACTGAAGCTTTCTTT.

V gene TRBV5-1 combines with J gene TRBJ2-7; TRBD1 matches 7 bases. This CDR3 has 14 residues. Looked up from germline, CDR1 is SGHRS and CDR2 is YFSETQ. V lost 3 bases to trimming and J lost 2 bases; unmatched junction nucleotides: 5. The CDR3 is CASSWSGTAYEQYF. CDR3 DNA sequence: TGCGCCAGCAGCTGGTCCGGGACAGCCTACGAGCAGTACTTC.

The chain is built from TRBV7-8 and TRBJ1-5; D gene unclear. Germline lookup yields CDR1 SGHVS and CDR2 FQNEAQ. The V end lost 5 bases, the J end lost 8 bases, and 10 bases lay between the germline ends. The CDR3 runs 12 residues. CDR3 sequence reads: CASSPLLKPQHF. CDR3 nucleotide sequence: TGTGCCAGCAGCCCTCTCCTAAAGCCCCAGCATTTT.